Listed below are T cell receptor beta chains from one sample, sequenced in a study of blood T cell repertoires in COVID-19. TCRdb's table, derived via immunoSEQ multiplex PCR, lists solely in-frame clones and lacks some. The data show about 210,000 clones, with around 84% seen just once and less than 3.5% held by the top ten. The sample was PBMCs or T cells enriched from blood (not recorded which). The receptors were gathered from a woman under 40 who had been exposed to COVID-19. CDR3s include the opening cysteine and the closing phenylalanine or tryptophan. D genes are given only for firm matches. The listing skips clone size in some rows; elsewhere it reads once, few, many or a size class.

v_call,d_call,clone_size,j_call,cdr3_nt,cdr3_aa
TRBV3-1/TRBV3-2,TRBD1,-,TRBJ1-2,TGTGCCAGCAGCCAGAGGACAGGGGCCGGTTATGGCTACACCTTC,CASSQRTGAGYGYTF
TRBV11-2,TRBD2,-,TRBJ2-1,TGTGCCAGCAACTCCGCGGGGGGGGTCTACAATGAGCAGTTCTTC,CASNSAGGVYNEQFF
TRBV4-1,-,-,TRBJ1-5,TGCGCCAGCAGCCAAGACCCCGGACAGTATAGCAATCAGCCCCAGCATTTT,CASSQDPGQYSNQPQHF
TRBV5-1,-,-,TRBJ1-2,TGCGCCAGCAGCTTGGGGGGCAGGGCTAACTATGGCTACACCTTC,CASSLGGRANYGYTF
TRBV6-2/TRBV6-3,TRBD2,-,TRBJ2-1,TGTGCCAGCAGTTACCCGAGCGGGGGGAACAATGAGCAGTTCTTC,CASSYPSGGNNEQFF
TRBV5-1,TRBD1,-,TRBJ1-2,TGCGCCAGCAGCACCGGACAGGGAGGGGTCGAAGGCTACACCTTC,CASSTGQGGVEGYTF
TRBV6-2/TRBV6-3,TRBD1,-,TRBJ1-2,TGTGCCAGCAGTTACTCCGGGACAGCCTCCTATGGCTACACCTTC,CASSYSGTASYGYTF
TRBV20-1,-,few,TRBJ1-3,TGCAGTGCTAGTGACCTACGATCTGGAAACACCATATATTTT,CSASDLRSGNTIYF
TRBV12-3/TRBV12-4,-,-,TRBJ2-1,TGTGCCAGCAGGACAGGCTACAATGAGCAGTTCTTC,CASRTGYNEQFF
TRBV7-8,-,-,TRBJ2-1,TGTGCCAGCAGCCCACTATATGATGCCGGGGGGCGCTCCTACAATGAGCAGTTCTTC,CASSPLYDAGGRSYNEQFF